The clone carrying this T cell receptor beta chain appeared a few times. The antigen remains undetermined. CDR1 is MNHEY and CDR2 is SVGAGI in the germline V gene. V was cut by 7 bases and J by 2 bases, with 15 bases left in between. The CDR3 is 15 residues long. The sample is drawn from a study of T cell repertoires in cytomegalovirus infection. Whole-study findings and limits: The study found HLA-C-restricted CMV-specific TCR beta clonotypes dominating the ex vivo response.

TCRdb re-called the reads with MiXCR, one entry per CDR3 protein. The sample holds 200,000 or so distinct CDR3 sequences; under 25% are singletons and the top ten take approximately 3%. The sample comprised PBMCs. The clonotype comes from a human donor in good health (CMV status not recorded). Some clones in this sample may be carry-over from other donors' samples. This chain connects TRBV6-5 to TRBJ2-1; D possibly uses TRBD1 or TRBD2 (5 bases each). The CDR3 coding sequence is TGTGCCAGCACTTCGTTAGCGACAGCCTACAATGAGCAGTTCTTC. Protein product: CASTSLATAYNEQFF.